This TCR beta chain stems from a study of metastatic and nonmetastatic thyroid tumors. Overall study: From malignant and benign thyroid patients, repertoires in blood and in tumor or nodule tissue were compared.

In the authors' methods: Across clinicopathological groups, CDR3 differences served as the basis for building a distant-metastasis classifier for papillary thyroid cancer. With MiXCR, TCRdb reprocessed the PCR reads. The V and J calls here are based on TCRdb, not the publication. Of about 20,000 clones in the sample, 15% to 20% were seen once. This clone has only a few counts. Its matching antigen is unknown. Study-level findings and limits: Significantly greater TCR beta diversity was reportedly found in malignant thyroid tumors than in benign nodules (in blood and tumor).

None of the patients had undergone any treatment ahead of thyroid surgery. CDR1 is LNHNV and CDR2 is YYDKDF in the germline V gene (reference sequence). CDR3 size: 16 residues. V dropped 6 bases and J dropped 6 bases, with 21 bases sitting between them. The J gene is TRBJ1-5, the V gene TRBV15; possible D gene TRBD1, 5 bases. This TCR derives from a female donor with papillary thyroid cancer or a benign thyroid nodule (not recorded which). Some clones in this sample may be carry-over from other donors' samples. Sequencing was performed on tumor tissue. The CDR3 sequence: CATSGPRFGALQPQHF. For the CDR3, the DNA is TGTGCCACCAGTGGGCCTCGTTTTGGGGCTCTTCAGCCCCAGCATTTT.